The 9 T cell receptor beta chains presented below share a single source sample, sequenced in a study of low-dose radiotherapy and immunotherapy resistance in tumors. With a constant-region primer and a V-primer adapter, TCRs were subjected to approximately 20 PCR cycles of amplification. TCRdb redid the calling of the reads with MiXCR, one entry per CDR3 protein. The table lists over 50,000 distinct CDR3 sequences, roughly 31% of them singletons. Documented time point: after trial treatment. Treatment described: LDRT plus nivolumab, ipilimumab, low-dose cyclophosphamide and aspirin (RACIN trial). This specimen consisted of PBMCs, obtained after low-dose radiotherapy plus immunotherapy. The receptors come from a male donor with rectosigmoid adenocarcinoma.

V usage is TRBV6-1 and J usage is TRBJ2-5; D might be TRBD1 (7 bases). From germline, CDR1 is MNHNS and CDR2 SASEGT. The CDR3 consists of 12 residues. V shed 10 bases and J shed 5 bases, with 14 bases lying between them. The chain's CDR3 is CATQQGRETQYF. The CDR3 DNA is TGTGCCACCCAACAGGGGAGGGAGACCCAGTACTTC.

In its sample, this clonotype was seen many times. The chain has TRBV7-9 and TRBJ2-1, with D uncertain. Between the trimmed V and J ends, which lost 2 bases and 8 bases, there was a span of 7 bases. The CDR3 runs to 12 residues. In germline, CDR1 is SEHNR, CDR2 FQNEAQ (reference sequence). The CDR3 sequence: CASSLTLHEQFF. For the CDR3, the DNA is TGTGCCAGCAGCTTAACTCTCCATGAGCAGTTCTTC.

There are many counts of this clonotype. The CDR3 region has the DNA TGTGCCAGCAGCGTTCCACAGGGGGACTATGGCTACACCTTC. Its translation is CASSVPQGDYGYTF. This rearrangement joins TRBV28 to TRBJ1-2; 8 bases map to TRBD1. The germline gives CDR1 MDHEN, CDR2 SYDVKM. The CDR3 has 14 residues. V shed 6 bases, J shed 3 bases, and the junction held 6 bases outside the gene matches.

The chain employs TRBV28 and TRBJ2-7, with 11 bases identical to TRBD1. Trimming removed 3 bases from V and 5 bases from J; junction bases left unmatched: 6. This CDR3 is built from 15 residues. Germline-derived CDR1 and CDR2 are MDHEN and SYDVKM. CDR3 in DNA: TGTGCCAGCAGTTTTGCGGGACAGGGGGTCAACGAGCAGTACTTC. Its translation is CASSFAGQGVNEQYF.

V is TRBV29-1 and J is TRBJ2-3; TRBD1 agrees at 7 bases. The CDR3 runs to 13 residues. With 8 bases clipped from V and 3 bases from J, the junction kept 8 bases outside the gene matches. The V gene's germline CDR1 is SQVTM and CDR2 ANQGSEA. CDR3 region: CSSLTGSTDTQYF. Written as DNA, the CDR3 is TGCAGCTCCCTGACAGGGAGTACAGATACGCAGTATTTT.

In this sample, this clonotype turned up many times. The rearrangement uses TRBV9 and TRBJ2-1; D call uncertain. Trimming took off 1 base at V and 6 bases at J, with 5 bases between the two ends. This CDR3 is built from 12 residues. In germline, CDR1 is SGDLS, CDR2 YYNGEE. CDR3 loop: CASSVWGNEQFF. The CDR3 DNA sequence: TGTGCCAGCAGCGTATGGGGCAATGAGCAGTTCTTC.

The chain couples TRBV28 to TRBJ1-5, with no clear D. This CDR3 contains 13 residues. Per the germline V gene, CDR1 is MDHEN and CDR2 is SYDVKM. V gave up 6 bases and J gave up 5 bases, with 11 bases separating them. For the CDR3, the DNA is TGTGCCAGCAGGGGCGGGGTCCATCAGCCCCAGCATTTT. It encodes CASRGGVHQPQHF.

The sample holds many counts of this clonotype. The chain links TRBV5-8 to TRBJ2-7; 11 bases are shared with TRBD1. Germline V gene lookup returns CDR1 SGHTS and CDR2 YDEGEE. This CDR3 is 14 amino acids long. The ends lost 4 bases at V and 3 bases at J; junction bases unmatched: 3. Here the CDR3 DNA reads TGTGCCAGCAGCCGGACAGGGGGCAGCTACGAGCAGTACTTC. Translation: CASSRTGGSYEQYF.

This clonotype showed up just a few times. The chain has TRBV27 and TRBJ2-7; the match to TRBD1 covers 8 bases. V dropped 5 bases and J dropped 2; count of bases not matched to a gene: 11. This CDR3 is 16 amino acids long. CDR1 is MNHEY, CDR2 SMNVEV, per germline (reference sequence). The CDR3 DNA is TGTGCCAGCAGTCCCCACCGGGACAGGCACGCCTACGAGCAGTACTTC. This sequence encodes CASSPHRDRHAYEQYF.